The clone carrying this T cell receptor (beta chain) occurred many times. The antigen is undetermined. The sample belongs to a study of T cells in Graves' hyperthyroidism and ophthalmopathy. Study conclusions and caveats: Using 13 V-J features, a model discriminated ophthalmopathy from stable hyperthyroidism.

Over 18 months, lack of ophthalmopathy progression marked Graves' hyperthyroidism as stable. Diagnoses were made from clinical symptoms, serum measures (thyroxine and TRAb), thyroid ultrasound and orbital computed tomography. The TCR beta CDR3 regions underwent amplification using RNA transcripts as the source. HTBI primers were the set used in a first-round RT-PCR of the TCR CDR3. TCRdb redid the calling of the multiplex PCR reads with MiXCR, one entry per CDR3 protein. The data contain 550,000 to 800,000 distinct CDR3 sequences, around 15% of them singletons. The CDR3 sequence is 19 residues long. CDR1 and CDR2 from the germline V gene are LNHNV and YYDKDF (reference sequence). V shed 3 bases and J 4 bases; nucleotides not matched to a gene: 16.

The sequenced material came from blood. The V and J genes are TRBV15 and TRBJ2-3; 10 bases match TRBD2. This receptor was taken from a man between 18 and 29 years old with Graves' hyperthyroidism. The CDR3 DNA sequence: TGTGCCACCAGCAGGAAGGCGATCGTGGCTAGCGGGAGTGCAGATACGCAGTATTTT. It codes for CATSRKAIVASGSADTQYF.